Each of the 14 T cell receptor beta chains below was sequenced from the same sample in a study of blood T cells in healthy people across ages (dated by TCRdb to between 2015 and 2017). The library was built by means of 5' RACE. Sequencer: Illumina HiSeq 2500. A second PCR of roughly 6 to 12 cycles was performed with a sample-barcoded 5' primer and a J-beta primer mix. In-frame beta chains were kept once TCRdb had trimmed the public reads at Q25 with fastp and called clones with MiXCR. Rows merge per CDR3 protein into single entries with the most common DNA and genes. The sample table records 1.5 million to 2 million distinct CDR3 sequences; roughly 49% of these occur just once. The ten biggest clones cover less than 2.5% of the sample. Input material: blood. The receptors shown here come from a woman aged 40 to 50 in good health.

The V call is TRBV11-2, the J call TRBJ2-5, with 8 bases identical to TRBD1. V shed 1 base, J shed 5 bases, and the junction held 6 bases outside the gene matches. The V gene's germline CDR1 is SGHAT and CDR2 FQNNGV. This CDR3 contains 15 residues. The CDR3 DNA follows: TGTGCCAGCAGCTTAGGAAGGACAGGGCTGGAGACCCAGTACTTC. It encodes CASSLGRTGLETQYF.

The sample holds a few counts of this clonotype. The chain uses TRBV7-2 and TRBJ2-5, with a possible D match to TRBD2 (5 bases). V lost 5 bases and J lost 3, with 19 bases in between. The CDR3 covers 16 residues. The germline CDR1 and CDR2 sequences are SGHTA and FQGNSA. The CDR3, as DNA: TGTGCCAGCAGCCCCGACCGGGGTCGACCTGAAGAGACCCAGTACTTC. It specifies CASSPDRGRPEETQYF.

The chain employs TRBV7-2 and TRBJ1-5; D ambiguous. CDR1 is SGHTA, CDR2 FQGNSA, per germline. This CDR3 region has 15 residues. The ends were cut back, 0 bases at V and 3 bases at J, with 9 bases in the middle. CDR3 DNA: TGTGCCAGCAGCTTAGCAGCCAGGCCCAATCAGCCCCAGCATTTT. Protein product: CASSLAARPNQPQHF.

With respect to this clonotype: Germline is not matched at one junction end, which may reflect a read error. The chain recombines TRBV6-5 with TRBJ2-3; D possibly corresponds to TRBD2 (5 bases). Germline lookup yields CDR1 MNHEY and CDR2 SVGAGI. CDR3 length: 12 residues. CDR3 nucleotides: TGTGCCGGCAGAGGGAGCACAGATACGCAGTATTTT. Protein: CAGRGSTDTQYF.

This chain joins TRBV27 and TRBJ2-6; D not resolved. Germline assignment: CDR1 MNHEY and CDR2 SMNVEV (reference sequence). V lost 5 bases to trimming and J lost 0 bases, with 11 bases between them. There are 16 residues in the CDR3. In nucleotides, the CDR3 is TGTGCCAGCAGTGCCTCCAGCGTCTCTGGGGCCAACGTCCTGACTTTC. Residues: CASSASSVSGANVLTF.

This clonotype was found a few times. This chain links TRBV4-3 with TRBJ2-3, with TRBD2 matching 9 bases. CDR1 is LGHNA, CDR2 YSLEER, per germline. V gave up 4 bases and J gave up 2 bases; unmatched junction bases: 7. This CDR3 contains 16 residues. The CDR3: CASSPSRTSDTDTQYF. CDR3 sequence (DNA): TGCGCCAGCAGCCCATCAAGGACTAGCGACACAGATACGCAGTATTTT.

The V call is TRBV29-1, the J call TRBJ2-7; possibly TRBD2 for D (7 bases). The V gene lost 3 bases and the J gene lost 4 bases, with 10 bases spanning the gap. CDR3 size: 12 residues. Germline values: CDR1 SQVTM, CDR2 ANQGSEA. Written as DNA, the CDR3 is TGCAGCGTTGAGGGGGGGCGATACGAGCAGTACTTC. The encoded protein is CSVEGGRYEQYF.

This clonotype occurred once. The V call is TRBV27, the J call TRBJ2-7; tentatively, D is TRBD1 (6 bases). Germline V CDR1 and CDR2: MNHEY, SMNVEV (reference sequence). Trimming removed 4 bases from V and 1 base from J, with 17 bases in between. The CDR3 is made up of 16 amino acids. DNA of the CDR3: TGTGCCAGCAGTTCCTCGACAGGCCTGGTTTCCTACGAGCAGTACTTC. Residues: CASSSSTGLVSYEQYF.

The gene calls are TRBV6-5 and TRBJ2-4; D perhaps matches TRBD2 (6 bases). V lost 6 bases and J 3 bases, leaving 24 bases between the germline ends. The CDR3 is 18 residues long. Germline V gives CDR1 MNHEY, CDR2 SVGAGI. The CDR3 protein is CASSSLDGLAGHKNIQYF. The CDR3 region has the DNA TGTGCCAGCAGCTCACTCGACGGGCTCGCGGGGCACAAAAACATTCAGTACTTC.

The J gene is TRBJ1-2, the V gene TRBV6-1; possibly TRBD1 for D (5 bases). The CDR3 consists of 14 residues. The germline gives CDR1 MNHNS, CDR2 SASEGT. The V end lost 7 bases, the J end lost 1 base, and 13 bases lay between the germline ends. CDR3 DNA: TGTGCCAGCACGTCCTGGGGACTTAACTATGGCTACACCTTC. Translation gives CASTSWGLNYGYTF.

The chain has TRBV2 and TRBJ1-2; no clear D. Germline V gene lookup returns CDR1 SNHLY and CDR2 FYNNEI. The CDR3 totals 15 residues. V gave up 6 bases and J gave up 3 bases, with 17 bases separating them. CDR3 in DNA: TGTGCCAGCAGCCAGGAGGGCAGGACCTACTATGGCTACACCTTC. This sequence encodes CASSQEGRTYYGYTF.

This clonotype was observed a handful of times. The chain links TRBV6-8 to TRBJ2-7, with D perhaps matching TRBD1 (6 bases). CDR3 length equals 15 residues. CDR1 MNHGY and CDR2 SAAAGT come from the germline V gene. The ends were cut back, 6 bases at V and 3 bases at J, with 18 bases in the middle. The CDR3 loop is CASSNNRVFIYEQYF. CDR3 in DNA: TGTGCCAGCAGCAACAACAGGGTATTCATCTACGAGCAGTACTTC.

There are a few counts of this clonotype. The CDR3 region has the DNA TGTGCCAGCAGTCGGACTATTTACGAGCAGTACTTC. It codes for CASSRTIYEQYF. The chain recombines TRBV27 with TRBJ2-7; maybe TRBD2 (6 bases). V was clipped by 5 bases and J by 4 bases, with 9 bases between them. CDR1 is MNHEY and CDR2 is SMNVEV in the germline V gene (reference sequence). This CDR3 spans 12 amino acids.

The V and J genes are TRBV5-1 and TRBJ1-1, with 9 bases fitting TRBD1. The CDR3 is 16 residues long. Germline CDR1 SGHRS, CDR2 YFSETQ. With V trimmed by 4 bases and J by 1 base, 8 bases remained unmatched. Here the CDR3 reads CASSTIDRGKNTEAFF. The CDR3, as DNA: TGCGCCAGCAGCACAATTGACAGGGGGAAGAACACTGAAGCTTTCTTT.